This TCR beta chain was captured in a study of beta chain features in type 1 diabetes. Study results and caveats: Researchers report that Type 1 diabetes patients had moderately but significantly shorter TCRB CDR3s across all four CD4+ subsets.

As regards this clone: The target antigen is unknown.

There are 12 residues in the CDR3. Germline V gene lookup returns CDR1 GTSNPN and CDR2 SVGIG (reference sequence). After removal of 8 bases from V and 3 bases from J, the junction contained 6 bases not matched to a gene. Expressed TCRB transcripts got sequenced, as all isolated RNA was reverse transcribed. This table comes from immunoSEQ multiplex PCR, and its TCRdb copy is limited to in-frame clones, with some not included. The table has about 340,000 clones, roughly 9% seen once. The sequencing input was central memory CD4+ T cells from blood. This chain connects TRBV30 to TRBJ2-7; TRBD1 aligns across 8 bases. The TCR sequence derives from a man in his thirties or forties with type 1 diabetes. The CDR3 loop reads CALSGGGYEQYF. For the CDR3, the DNA is TGTGCCCTCTCAGGGGGCGGCTACGAGCAGTACTTC.